The clone carrying this T cell receptor beta chain has just one count. Antigen: not known. The CDR3 sequence is 14 residues long. V trimming: 5 bases; J trimming: 5 bases; junction bases outside the gene matches: 5. The V gene's germline CDR1 is SGHVS and CDR2 FQNEAQ. Treatment defined: around 19 received Ad26.COV2.S at low or high dose, single or two shots; 5 received placebo; per-sample allocation not given. The samples date from day 63 after the first vaccine or placebo injection. The donor was a Boston adult aged 18-55 years. This specimen comes from a study of Ad26.COV2.S vaccination and SARS-CoV-2 variants. Study outcomes and limitations: Across vaccine and placebo recipients, the breadth of non-spike TCRs was similar.

The table came from immunoSEQ multiplex PCR; TCRdb's copy has only in-frame clones and leaves some out. This sample has hundreds of thousands of clones; 89% occur once, and the top ten carry over 2%. The TCR sequence derives from a person between 18 and 60 years old who received the Ad26.COV2.S COVID-19 vaccine or a placebo. The rearrangement joins TRBV7-8 to TRBJ1-4, with TRBD1 matching 7 bases. Source: peripheral blood, taken in a trial of Ad26.COV2.S vaccine versus placebo. The CDR3 spells CASSPGGENEKLFF. CDR3 nucleotides: TGTGCCAGCAGCCCAGGGGGGGAAAATGAAAAACTGTTTTTT.